The clone carrying this T cell receptor (beta chain) showed up just a few times. This sample stems from a study of type 1 and type 2 diabetes patients. Looking at the study overall: Donors were type 1 diabetes, type 2 diabetes, or nondiabetic controls. From PBMCs, CD4+ and CD8+ T cells were isolated by magnetic microbeads.

Amplification started from genomic DNA. Amplification of the beta chain CDR3 used 30 forward and 13 reverse multiplex primers. Each CDR3 protein is one row after TCRdb ran MiXCR on the multiplex PCR reads. The repertoire holds under 300,000 distinct CDR3 sequences, with more than 40% as singletons. Trimming at V came to 1 base and at J to 7 bases, leaving 6 bases not matched to a gene. The germline V gene encodes CDR1 SQVTM and CDR2 ANQGSEA. The length of the CDR3 is 14 residues. The clonotype was recovered from a man aged 18-30 years with type 2 diabetes. The chain couples TRBV29-1 to TRBJ2-1; 8 nucleotides match TRBD1. Sequenced input: peripheral blood mononuclear cells (PBMCs). CDR3 bases: TGCAGCGTTGAAGGCCAGGGGGCCCCAAATGAGCAGTTCTTC. Encoded protein: CSVEGQGAPNEQFF.